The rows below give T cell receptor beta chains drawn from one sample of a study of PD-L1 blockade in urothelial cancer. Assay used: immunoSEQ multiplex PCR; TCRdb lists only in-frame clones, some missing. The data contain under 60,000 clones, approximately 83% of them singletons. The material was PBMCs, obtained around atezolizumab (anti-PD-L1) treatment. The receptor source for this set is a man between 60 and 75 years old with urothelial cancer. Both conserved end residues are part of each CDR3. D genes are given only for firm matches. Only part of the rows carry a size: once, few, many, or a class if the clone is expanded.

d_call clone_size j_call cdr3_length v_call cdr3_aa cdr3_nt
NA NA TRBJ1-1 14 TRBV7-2 CASSLIPSSTEAFF TGTGCCAGCAGCTTAATCCCCTCGAGCACTGAAGCTTTCTTT
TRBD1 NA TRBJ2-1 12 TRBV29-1 CSVGDRGHEQFF TGCAGCGTTGGGGACAGGGGCCATGAGCAGTTCTTC
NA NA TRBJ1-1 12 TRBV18 CASSRQGTEAFF TGTGCCAGCTCCCGGCAGGGGACTGAAGCTTTCTTT
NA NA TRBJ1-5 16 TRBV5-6 CASSSYRARSNQPQHF TGTGCCAGCAGCTCGTACAGGGCTAGGAGCAATCAGCCCCAGCATTTT
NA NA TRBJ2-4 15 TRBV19 CASRLFGAAKNIQYF TGTGCCAGTAGACTATTTGGGGCTGCCAAAAACATTCAGTACTTC
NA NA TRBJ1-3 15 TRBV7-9 CASSSTTGVRGTIYF TGTGCCAGCAGCAGTACCACGGGGGTTCGTGGCACCATATATTTT
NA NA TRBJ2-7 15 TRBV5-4 CASSPARGGAYEQYF TGTGCCAGCAGCCCCGCGAGGGGGGGGGCTTACGAGCAGTACTTC
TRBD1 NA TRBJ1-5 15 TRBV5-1 CASSTGQGDNQPQHF TGCGCCAGCAGCACGGGACAGGGGGACAATCAGCCCCAGCATTTT
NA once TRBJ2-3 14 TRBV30 CAWSGGGEGDTQYF TGTGCCTGGAGTGGAGGGGGGGAGGGAGATACGCAGTATTTT
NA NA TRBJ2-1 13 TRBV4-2 CASRGSSYNEQFF TGTGCCAGCAGGGGGAGCTCCTACAATGAGCAGTTCTTC
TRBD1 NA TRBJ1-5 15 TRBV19 CASSTTGYSNQPQHF TGTGCCAGTAGCACGACAGGGTATAGCAATCAGCCCCAGCATTTT